This T cell receptor (beta chain) was observed in a study of technical replicates of blood from several donors. The repertoire was sequenced with immunoSEQ multiplex PCR; TCRdb's copy has only in-frame clones and lacks some. The table has under 110,000 clones, 96% seen once. J gave up 6 bases and V 5 bases, and 6 bases lay outside the gene matches. Germline V gene sequence: CDR1 MNHEY, CDR2 SVGAGI. This CDR3 is built from 13 residues. This clonotype was obtained from a human donor in good health. Specimen: T cells isolated from PBMCs. The rearrangement uses TRBV6-5 and TRBJ1-2, with 7 positions matching TRBD1. The CDR3 loop reads CASSVQGKNGYTF. CDR3 bases: TGTGCCAGCAGTGTACAGGGGAAAAATGGCTACACCTTC.